The sequence of this T cell receptor beta chain was determined in a study of OX40 agonist ivuxolimab in advanced cancers. In the study overall: Hepatocellular carcinoma, melanoma, renal cell or head and neck cancer occurred in dose-escalation patients.

Method: immunoSEQ multiplex PCR; TCRdb's copy keeps in-frame clones and lacks some. The table has fewer than 80,000 clones, roughly 88% seen once. This clone was detected only once. Patients with a history of autoimmune disease or on systemic immunosuppression were excluded. V was pared by 4 bases and J by 4 bases, with 10 bases of the junction left unmatched. Germline CDR1 SGHNT, CDR2 YYREEE (reference sequence). The CDR3 sequence is 16 residues long. Sequenced material: CD4+ or CD8+ T cells sorted from blood, taken in a trial of the OX40 agonist ivuxolimab. The V gene is TRBV5-4, the J gene TRBJ2-7; 11 bases align to TRBD2. The source of this sequence is an adult with an advanced solid tumor such as melanoma, head and neck, liver or kidney cancer. The CDR3: CASSKQGTSGFYEQYF. CDR3 in DNA: TGTGCCAGCAGCAAACAGGGGACTAGCGGTTTTTACGAGCAGTACTTC.